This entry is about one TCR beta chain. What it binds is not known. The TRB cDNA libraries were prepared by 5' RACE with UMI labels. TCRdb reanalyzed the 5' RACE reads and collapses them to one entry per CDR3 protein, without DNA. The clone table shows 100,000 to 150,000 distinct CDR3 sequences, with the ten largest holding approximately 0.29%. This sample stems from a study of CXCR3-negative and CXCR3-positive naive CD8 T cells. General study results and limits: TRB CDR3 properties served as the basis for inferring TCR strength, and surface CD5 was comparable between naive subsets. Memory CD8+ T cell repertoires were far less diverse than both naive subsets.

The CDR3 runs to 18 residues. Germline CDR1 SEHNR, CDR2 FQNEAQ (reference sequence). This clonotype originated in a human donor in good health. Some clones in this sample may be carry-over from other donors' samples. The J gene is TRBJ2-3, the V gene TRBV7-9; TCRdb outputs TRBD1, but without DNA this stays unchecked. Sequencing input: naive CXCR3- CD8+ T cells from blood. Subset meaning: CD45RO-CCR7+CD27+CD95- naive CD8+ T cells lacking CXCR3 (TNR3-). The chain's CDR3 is CASSFDPYRGPLPDTQYF.